This TCR beta chain was profiled in a study of blood T cell repertoires in COVID-19. Study summary: Italy, Spain and the United States were the sources of the convalescent and acute COVID-19 samples. PBMCs, B-cell-depleted T cells, or T cells were the source of the cDNA or gDNA that made up the material.

Assignment of participants to cohorts was predicated upon participant-reported clinical history. Original methodology: Amplification from reference gene primers served as the basis for estimated nucleated cell counts. Method: immunoSEQ multiplex PCR; TCRdb's copy keeps in-frame clones and lacks some. V and J calls and clone size are given by that table; D and trimming were obtained from the DNA. The sample includes around 270,000 clones, about 90% seen only once; the top ten take roughly 3%. Trimming removed 4 bases from V and 5 bases from J; junction bases left unmatched: 7. CDR3 size: 14 residues. From germline, CDR1 is SGHKS and CDR2 YYEKEE (reference sequence).

The chain recombines TRBV5-5 with TRBJ1-2; 8 bases align to TRBD1. Sequencing was performed on PBMCs or T cells enriched from blood (not recorded which). The receptor was isolated from a woman aged 40 to 49 who had been exposed to COVID-19. As DNA, the CDR3 is TGTGCCAGCAGCGAAGGACAGGGTCGGTATGGCTACACCTTC. Protein: CASSEGQGRYGYTF.